The following is a TCR beta chain sequence with its context. The germline gives CDR1 ENHRY, CDR2 SYGVKD. The V end lost 7 bases, the J end lost 5 bases, and 9 bases lay between the germline ends. This CDR3 is built from 12 residues. The source of the sample is a study of T cell repertoires in cytomegalovirus infection. On the study more broadly: Indicated by public TCR beta signatures were CMV infection and matching HLA type.

Using its own MiXCR run on the reads, TCRdb lists one record per CDR3 protein. This sample has roughly 630,000 distinct CDR3 sequences, with roughly 26% found just once. The V and J genes are TRBV10-3 and TRBJ2-1; D perhaps matches TRBD2 (6 bases). The material sequenced was CD8+ T cells from PBMCs. This TCR was recovered from a human donor in good health (CMV status not recorded). Some clones in this sample may be carry-over from other donors' samples. CDR3 sequence reads: CAIMRGDNEQFF. CDR3 sequence (DNA): TGTGCCATCATGCGGGGAGACAATGAGCAGTTCTTC.